The T cell receptor beta chain described here comes from a study of cytomegalovirus exposure and HLA in healthy donors. This clone came up a few times. The CDR3 has 16 amino acids. Germline V gene sequence: CDR1 MDHEN, CDR2 SYDVKM. The ends were cut back, 5 bases at V and 7 bases at J, with 21 bases in the middle. PCR amplification relied on 60 Vbeta primers (plus 13 Jbeta primers). Assay used: immunoSEQ multiplex PCR; TCRdb lists only in-frame clones, some missing. The sample includes 63,000 or so clones, 60% to 80% of them seen just once. Material: PBMCs. The V gene is TRBV28, the J gene TRBJ2-1; the D is unclear. This sequence was found in a woman under 40 in good health and CMV-seropositive. This CDR3 reads CASSPWPGLGRNEQFF. The CDR3 nucleotides read TGTGCCAGCAGTCCGTGGCCGGGTCTAGGTCGTAATGAGCAGTTCTTC.